This T cell receptor beta chain was profiled in a study of cytomegalovirus exposure and HLA in healthy donors (dated by TCRdb to 2015 to 2018). At the level of the whole study: A later analysis indicated that the 130 or so validation repertoires were generated on the platform also employed for the approximately 700 repertoires of the first cohort. The study combined high-throughput TCR immunosequencing, statistical association of individual TCRs with disease status, and machine learning to predict cytomegalovirus infection status. The study aimed to test whether cataloging public T cell receptors could reveal signatures of past pathogen exposure. A separate validation cohort of approximately 130 different subjects was used in addition to the approximately 670-subject first cohort. The research as a whole found: In a later analysis, TCRs clustered in the first cohort were found to also tend to co-occur in the 130 or so validation repertoires, with approximately 94% of cluster scores above 0. The classifier was reported to diagnose cytomegalovirus status with high specificity and sensitivity in both the original cohort and the validation cohort. Most TCR sequences were observed very rarely across donors, whereas some public TCRs were present in many individuals. A total of fewer than 200 TCR beta chains were listed by the study as associated with cytomegalovirus. All 120 or so repertoires were used to score co-occurrence in the validation cohort in a later analysis, because that analysis had no HLA typing for the cohort. A few of the identified cytomegalovirus-associated TCR beta chains were confirmed in vitro to be specific for cytomegalovirus antigens. The authors suggested that the approach could potentially be generalized to other disease states and immunological phenotypes.

Points on this clone: Which antigen it targets is not known. Within one base of it there is no much larger clone, and no base qualities were kept.

Library preparation used the immunoSEQ multiplex PCR assay. From the authors' description of their analysis: A statistical classification framework was built to diagnose cytomegalovirus status from the catalog of TCR beta chain sequences. TCRdb carries this immuneACCESS record with in-frame sequences only. Its versions omit some clonotypes, under half of them owing to an unresolved V gene in the studies checked, with the rest unexplained. V and J calls plus clone size are reproduced from that table; the DNA served to infer D and trimming. For this sample the table gives some 200,000 clones, of which about nine tenths were detected only once. The ten top clones hold more than 1% of the sample. Per the germline V gene, SGHTA is the CDR1 and FQGNSA is the CDR2. Trimming at the junction amounts to 5 bases on V and 1 base on J, and the germline ends lie 8 bases apart. The CDR3 sequence holds 13 residues, the cysteine and phenylalanine included. Only the CDR3 part of the read is kept: 39 bases, read in frame from the first base.

The donors were included in the validation cohort of approximately 120 subjects, a group kept apart from the roughly 670-subject first cohort. Specimen: PBMCs. This sequence was found in a woman aged 18-29 years in good health and CMV-seronegative. The sequence joins TRBV7-2 to TRBJ1-1; the D gene identity is not certain. The CDR3 protein: CASSRGRNTEAFF. The nucleotide sequence reads as follows: TGTGCCAGCAGCCGGGGTAGGAACACTGAAGCTTTCTTT.